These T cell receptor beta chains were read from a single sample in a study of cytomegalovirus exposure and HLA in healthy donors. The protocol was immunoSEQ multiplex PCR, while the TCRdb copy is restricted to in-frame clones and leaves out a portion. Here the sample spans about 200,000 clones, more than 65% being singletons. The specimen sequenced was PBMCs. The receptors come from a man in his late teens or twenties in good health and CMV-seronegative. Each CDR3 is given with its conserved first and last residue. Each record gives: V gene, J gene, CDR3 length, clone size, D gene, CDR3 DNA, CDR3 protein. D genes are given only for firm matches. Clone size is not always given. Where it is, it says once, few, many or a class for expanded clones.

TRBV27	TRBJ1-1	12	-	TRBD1	TGTGCCAGCAGTCTCGGACAGGGACAAGCTTTCTTT	CASSLGQGQAFF
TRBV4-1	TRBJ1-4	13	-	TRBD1	TGCGCCAGCAGGCAGACAGGGAGTGAAAAACTGTTTTTT	CASRQTGSEKLFF
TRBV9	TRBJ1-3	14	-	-	TGTGCCAGCAGCGCGGGGGACTCTGGAAACACCATATATTTT	CASSAGDSGNTIYF
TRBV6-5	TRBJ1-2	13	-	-	TGTGCCAGCAGACCCGGACAGTACTATGGCTACACCTTC	CASRPGQYYGYTF
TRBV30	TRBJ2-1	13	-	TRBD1	TGTGCCCTTACTGGACAGGCCTACAATGAGCAGTTCTTC	CALTGQAYNEQFF
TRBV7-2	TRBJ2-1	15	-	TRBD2	TGTGCCAGCAGCTTAGTAATTGGACTAGCAAGTGAGCAGTTCTTC	CASSLVIGLASEQFF
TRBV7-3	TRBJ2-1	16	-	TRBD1	TGTGCCAGCAGCGCCTCACTCGGGACAGGGGGGGATGAGCAGTTCTTC	CASSASLGTGGDEQFF
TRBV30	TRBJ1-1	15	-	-	TGTGCCTGGAGTGTATGTGGGGGGGTTAACACTGAAGCTTTCTTT	CAWSVCGGVNTEAFF
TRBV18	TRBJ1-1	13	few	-	TGTGCCAGCTCACCAGGGCTGAACACTGAAGCTTTCTTT	CASSPGLNTEAFF
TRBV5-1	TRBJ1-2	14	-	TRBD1	TGCGCCAGCAGCGGAAACCAGGGGGCGGTTGGCTACACCTTC	CASSGNQGAVGYTF
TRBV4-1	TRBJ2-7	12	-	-	TGCGCCAGCAGCCAAGTTAGCGGCGAGCAGTACTTC	CASSQVSGEQYF
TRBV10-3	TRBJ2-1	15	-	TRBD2	TGTGCCATCAGGACCGGGACTAGCGAGTACAATGAGCAGTTCTTC	CAIRTGTSEYNEQFF
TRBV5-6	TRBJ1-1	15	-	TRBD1	TGTGCCAGCAGCTTGGTTCAGGGGGCAGGGACTGAAGCTTTCTTT	CASSLVQGAGTEAFF
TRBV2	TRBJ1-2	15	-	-	TGTGCCAGCAGTCTACCCGTAGCGGGGGACTATGGCTACACCTTC	CASSLPVAGDYGYTF
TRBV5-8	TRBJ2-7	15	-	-	TGTGCCAGCAGCCTCATACCCGGGGGTACCTACGAGCAGTACTTC	CASSLIPGGTYEQYF